This TCR beta chain was recorded in a study of graft-versus-host responses after intestinal transplantation. Sequencing used immunoSEQ multiplex PCR; TCRdb keeps in-frame clones, though not all of them. Of 30,000 to 35,000 clones listed, about 80% were seen once; the top ten hold approximately 20%. The CDR3 spans 13 residues. Trimming cost V 3 bases and J 4 bases, with 10 bases left between them. The germline V gene encodes CDR1 SEHNR and CDR2 FQNEAQ (reference sequence). Points from the study as a whole: GvH clones turned up in recipient marrow; some had shown up first in ileum or blood.

A remark on this clone: The antigen is unknown.

The sequenced sample was unstimulated CD8+ T cells sorted from spleen or lymph node cells, obtained before intestinal transplant. The chain recombines TRBV7-9 with TRBJ2-7, with D possibly TRBD1 on 6 matching bases. This clonotype originated in a human donor who received an intestinal transplant. The CDR3 nucleotides read TGTGCCAGCAGCTTTAGGACAGATTACGAGCAGTACTTC. This encodes CASSFRTDYEQYF.